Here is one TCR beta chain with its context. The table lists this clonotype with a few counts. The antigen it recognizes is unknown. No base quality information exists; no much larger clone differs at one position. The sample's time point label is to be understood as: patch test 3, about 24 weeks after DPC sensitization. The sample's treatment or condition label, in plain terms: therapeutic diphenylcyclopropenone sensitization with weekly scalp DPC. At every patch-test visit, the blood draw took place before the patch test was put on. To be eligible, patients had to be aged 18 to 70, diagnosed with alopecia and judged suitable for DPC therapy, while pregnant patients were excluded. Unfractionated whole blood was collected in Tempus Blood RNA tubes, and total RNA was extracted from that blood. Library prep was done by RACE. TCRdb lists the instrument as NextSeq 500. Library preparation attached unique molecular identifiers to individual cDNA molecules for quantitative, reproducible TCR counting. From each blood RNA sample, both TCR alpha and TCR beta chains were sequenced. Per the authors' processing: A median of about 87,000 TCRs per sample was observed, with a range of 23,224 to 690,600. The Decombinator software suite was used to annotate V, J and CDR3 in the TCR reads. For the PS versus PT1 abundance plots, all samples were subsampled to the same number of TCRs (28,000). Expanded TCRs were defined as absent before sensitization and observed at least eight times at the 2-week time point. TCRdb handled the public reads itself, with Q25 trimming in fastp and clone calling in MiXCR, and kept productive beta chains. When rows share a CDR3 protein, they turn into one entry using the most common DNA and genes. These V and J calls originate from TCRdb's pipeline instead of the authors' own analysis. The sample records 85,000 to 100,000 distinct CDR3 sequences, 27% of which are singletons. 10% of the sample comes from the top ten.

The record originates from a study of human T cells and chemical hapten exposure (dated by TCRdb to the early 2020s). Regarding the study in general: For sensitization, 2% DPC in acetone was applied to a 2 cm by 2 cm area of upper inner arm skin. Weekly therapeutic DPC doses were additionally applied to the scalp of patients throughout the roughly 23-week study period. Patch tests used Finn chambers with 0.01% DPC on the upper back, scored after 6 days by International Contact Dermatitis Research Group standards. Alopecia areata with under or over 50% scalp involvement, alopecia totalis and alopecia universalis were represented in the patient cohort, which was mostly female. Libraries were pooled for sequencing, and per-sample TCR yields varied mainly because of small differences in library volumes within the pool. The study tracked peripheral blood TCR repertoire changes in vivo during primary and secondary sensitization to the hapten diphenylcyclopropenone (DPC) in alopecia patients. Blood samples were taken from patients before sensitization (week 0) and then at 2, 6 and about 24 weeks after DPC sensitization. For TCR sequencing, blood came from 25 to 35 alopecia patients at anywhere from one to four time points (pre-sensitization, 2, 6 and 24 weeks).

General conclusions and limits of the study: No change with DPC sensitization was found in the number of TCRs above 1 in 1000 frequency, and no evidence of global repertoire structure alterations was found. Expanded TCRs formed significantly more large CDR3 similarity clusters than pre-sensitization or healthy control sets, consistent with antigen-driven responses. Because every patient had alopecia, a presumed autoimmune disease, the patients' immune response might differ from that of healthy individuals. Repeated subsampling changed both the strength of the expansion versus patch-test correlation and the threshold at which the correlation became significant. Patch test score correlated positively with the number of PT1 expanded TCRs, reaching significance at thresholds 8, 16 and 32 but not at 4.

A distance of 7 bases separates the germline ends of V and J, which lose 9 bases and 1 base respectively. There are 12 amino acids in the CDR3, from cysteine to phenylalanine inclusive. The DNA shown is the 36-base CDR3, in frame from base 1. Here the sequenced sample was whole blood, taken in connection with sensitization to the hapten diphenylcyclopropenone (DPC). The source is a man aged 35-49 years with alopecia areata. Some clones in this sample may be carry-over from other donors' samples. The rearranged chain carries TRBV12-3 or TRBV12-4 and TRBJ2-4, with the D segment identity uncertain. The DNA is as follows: TGTGCCAGTCCTAGGGCCAAAAACATTCAGTACTTC. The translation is CASPRAKNIQYF.